Below, 28 T cell receptor beta chains from the same sample are listed, as sequenced in a study of blood T cells in healthy people across ages. The authors ran a second PCR of about 6 to 11 cycles using a sample-barcoded 5' primer and a J-beta primer mix. From the 5' RACE reads, TCRdb called clonotypes with MiXCR, one entry per CDR3 protein. Of 1.5 million to 2 million distinct CDR3 sequences detected, about 28% appear once; the ten largest clones hold 7% to 9%. The sample comprised blood. These receptors originate from a woman aged 25 to 45 in good health.

The genes are TRBV7-2 and TRBJ2-3; 11 nucleotides line up with TRBD1. The CDR3 is 16 residues long. The trim removed 4 bases at V and 5 bases at J, leaving 8 bases unmatched. Per the germline V gene, CDR1 is SGHTA and CDR2 is FQGNSA. In nucleotides, the CDR3 is TGTGCCAGCAGCTACGGATCGGGACAGGGGGGAGATACGCAGTATTTT. Its protein product is CASSYGSGQGGDTQYF.

This clonotype was counted only a few times. V gene TRBV20-1 combines with J gene TRBJ2-1, with a tentative D call TRBD2 (5 bases). The CDR3 is 13 amino acids. Germline V gene lookup returns CDR1 DFQATT and CDR2 SNEGSKA (reference sequence). The V and J ends lost 2 bases and 4 bases respectively, with 9 bases between them. CDR3 DNA: TGCAGTGCTAGACTCGGACTTTACAATGAGCAGTTCTTC. Protein: CSARLGLYNEQFF.

In its sample, this clonotype was seen many times. The genes are TRBV7-2 and TRBJ1-2; a weak D match, TRBD1 (6 bases). The CDR3 extends over 14 amino acids. Germline lookup yields CDR1 SGHTA and CDR2 FQGNSA. The V gene lost 7 bases and the J gene lost 4 bases, with 16 bases spanning the gap. CDR3 in amino acids: CASTELTGPYGYTF. Here the CDR3 DNA reads TGTGCCAGCACCGAACTGACAGGTCCCTATGGCTACACCTTC.

V usage is TRBV20-1 and J usage is TRBJ2-1; D remains unclear. The CDR3 runs to 15 residues. In germline, CDR1 is DFQATT, CDR2 SNEGSKA (reference sequence). V lost 5 bases, J lost 5 bases, and 19 bases lay in between. Here the CDR3 DNA reads TGCAGTGCTTCCCGCCGAGGCGCGGAAAACAATGAGCAGTTCTTC. This codes for CSASRRGAENNEQFF.

The chain joins TRBV27 to TRBJ2-1; 10 bases match TRBD2. The CDR3 runs to 15 residues. V dropped 5 bases and J dropped 7; count of bases not matched to a gene: 8. Germline assignment: CDR1 MNHEY and CDR2 SMNVEV (reference sequence). The CDR3, as DNA: TGTGCCAGCAGTAAACTAGCGGGATCGTGGAATGAGCAGTTCTTC. Amino acid sequence: CASSKLAGSWNEQFF.

In its sample, this clonotype was seen a few times. CDR3 bases: TGCAGCGTTGGACGGGACCCCAATGAAAAACTGTTTTTT. It translates to CSVGRDPNEKLFF. V usage is TRBV29-1 and J usage is TRBJ1-4; D might be TRBD1 (5 bases). The length of the CDR3 is 13 residues. V was shortened by 4 bases and J by 5 bases, with 11 bases between the two germline ends. CDR1 and CDR2 (germline): SQVTM, ANQGSEA.

This clonotype showed up just a few times. CDR3 bases: TGTGCCAGCAGCGGGACAGGGGGCTCCGAGCAGTACTTC. As protein: CASSGTGGSEQYF. V is TRBV3-1 and J is TRBJ2-4; the match to TRBD1 covers 12 bases. The J call is in doubt because the DNA end fits TRBJ2-7 better. This CDR3 comprises 13 residues. The germline V gene encodes CDR1 LGHDT and CDR2 YNNKEL (reference sequence).

Comment on this clonotype: Since the CDR3 does not end with the conserved phenylalanine or tryptophan, this likely comes from a read error. CDR3 sequence (DNA): TGCAGCGTAGCCCGAGGGAGCAATCAGCCCCAGCATGTT. Protein product: CSVARGSNQPQHV. The rearrangement joins TRBV29-1 to TRBJ1-5; no clear D. From germline, CDR1 is SQVTM and CDR2 ANQGSEA. V shed 6 bases and J shed 1 base, with 10 bases lying between them. This CDR3 has 13 residues.

This clonotype has at least ten counts. The genes are TRBV9 and TRBJ2-7; TRBD1 might be the D (6 bases). Per the germline V gene, CDR1 is SGDLS and CDR2 is YYNGEE. The CDR3 extends over 14 amino acids. The V and J ends lost 4 bases and 1 base respectively, with 12 bases between them. The CDR3: CASSPATGSYEQYF. For the CDR3, the DNA is TGTGCCAGCAGCCCAGCGACAGGTTCCTACGAGCAGTACTTC.

Ten or more counts support this clonotype. This sequence joins TRBV18 and TRBJ2-7; no reliable D call. V lost 6 bases to trimming and J lost 5 bases, with 8 bases between them. The CDR3 sequence is 11 residues long. Per germline, CDR1 KGHSH and CDR2 LQKENI. This CDR3 reads CASSAAHEQYF. As DNA, the CDR3 is TGTGCCAGCTCCGCCGCCCACGAGCAGTACTTC.

As to this clonotype: A much larger clone lies one base from this, so it may be a read error. The chain uses TRBV6-5 and TRBJ2-1; maybe TRBD2 (5 bases). Per germline, CDR1 MNHEY and CDR2 SVGAGI. V was clipped by 6 bases and J by 5 bases, with 11 bases between them. The CDR3 totals 13 residues. For the CDR3, the DNA is TGTGCCAGCAGGCTAGCCTCGCACAATGAGCAGTTCTTC. Encoded protein: CASRLASHNEQFF.

The V and J genes are TRBV29-1 and TRBJ2-6, with 9 bases that match TRBD1. V lost 6 bases and J lost 0; bases outside the gene matches: 9. The germline CDR1 and CDR2 sequences are SQVTM and ANQGSEA. The length of the CDR3 is 17 residues. The CDR3 sequence: CSVIAGDRVSGANVLTF. CDR3 nucleotides: TGCAGCGTAATCGCGGGGGACAGGGTCTCTGGGGCCAACGTCCTGACTTTC.

This chain uses TRBV24-1 with TRBJ2-3; a weak D match, TRBD1 (6 bases). Germline V CDR1 and CDR2: KGHDR, SFDVKD. Trimming left V 3 bases short and J 11 bases short, with 17 bases between. The CDR3 runs 14 residues. CDR3 nucleotide sequence: TGTGCCACCAGTGATGGGGGCTCGCGGGCCAAGCAGTATTTT. Residues: CATSDGGSRAKQYF.

Ten or more counts support this clonotype. CDR3 loop: CSVAGAGDAQYF. The CDR3 DNA follows: TGCAGCGTTGCCGGAGCGGGCGACGCCCAGTACTTC. The chain couples TRBV29-1 to TRBJ2-5; tentatively, D is TRBD2 (6 bases). Between the trimmed V and J ends, which lost 4 bases and 9 bases, there was a span of 15 bases. Germline V gene sequence: CDR1 SQVTM, CDR2 ANQGSEA. The CDR3 contains 12 residues.

As to this clonotype: A much larger clone sits a single nucleotide away, making a read error possible. The chain links TRBV5-6 to TRBJ2-5, with TRBD1 matching 7 bases. The J call may be in error: the DNA end matches TRBJ2-7 better. Looked up from germline, CDR1 is SGHDT and CDR2 is YYEEEE. The CDR3 sequence is 14 residues long. The CDR3 here is CASSFRDGDSEQYF. The CDR3 bases are TGTGCCAGCAGCTTCCGGGACGGGGACAGCGAGCAGTACTTC.

The V and J genes are TRBV6-6 and TRBJ1-1; 8 bases map to TRBD1. The CDR3 extends over 14 amino acids. CDR1 and CDR2 from the germline V gene are MNHNY and SVGAGI (reference sequence). V lost 0 bases to trimming and J lost 5 bases; unmatched junction nucleotides: 2. CDR3 loop: CASSYSNRGTEAFF. DNA for the CDR3: TGTGCCAGCAGTTACTCGAACAGGGGGACTGAAGCTTTCTTT.

The chain uses TRBV30 and TRBJ2-2; the D gene is possibly TRBD1 (6 bases). CDR3 length: 18 amino acids. V lost 3 bases and J lost 4, with 24 bases in between. Germline CDR1 and CDR2: GTSNPN and SVGIG (reference sequence). The CDR3 region has the DNA TGTGCCTGGAGCACCCAGACAGGAACCAGACTTTCCACCGGGGAGCTGTTTTTT. Protein sequence: CAWSTQTGTRLSTGELFF. Variable domain in full (rest from reference TRBV30 and TRBJ2-2): SQTIHQWPATLVQPVGSPLSLECTVEGTSNPNLYWYRQAAGRGLQLLFYSVGIGQISSEVPQNLSASRPQDRQFILSSKKLLLSDSGFYLCAWSTQTGTRLSTGELFFGEGSRLTVL.

At least ten counts were recorded for this clonotype. The V gene is TRBV7-9, the J gene TRBJ2-4, with 12 nucleotides matching TRBD1. The CDR3 extends over 20 amino acids. Germline V lookup: CDR1 SEHNR, CDR2 FQNEAQ (reference sequence). V lost 5 bases, J lost 0 bases, and 14 bases stayed unmatched. The CDR3 DNA follows: TGTGCCAGCAGCACCCGGGACAGGGGGCAAGCAGCGCTAGCCAAAAACATTCAGTACTTC. Translation gives CASSTRDRGQAALAKNIQYF. The variable domain in full, with the rest retrieved from reference TRBV7-9 and TRBJ2-4, is DTGVSQNPRHKITKRGQNVTFRCDPISEHNRLYWYRQTLGQGPEFLTYFQNEAQLEKSRLLSDRFSAERPKGSFSTLEIQRTEQGDSAMYLCASSTRDRGQAALAKNIQYFGAGTRLSVL.

This clonotype was seen repeatedly, ten times or more. The CDR3 region has the DNA TGTGCCAGCAGCTTTCTCGGAAGCCGCAATGAGCAGTTCTTC. Amino acid sequence: CASSFLGSRNEQFF. The chain has TRBV11-2 and TRBJ2-1; D not certain. This CDR3 contains 14 residues. Germline loops: CDR1 SGHAT, CDR2 FQNNGV. With 3 bases removed from V and 6 bases from J, the gap between germline ends came to 12 bases.

The rearrangement links TRBV27 to TRBJ2-4, with 7 bases fitting TRBD1. With the DNA end fitting TRBJ2-7 better, the J assignment may be wrong. Germline CDR1 is MNHEY and CDR2 is SMNVEV (reference sequence). This CDR3 has 15 residues. The CDR3 region is CASSPGTDFDYEQYF. In nucleotides, the CDR3 is TGTGCCAGCAGTCCCGGGACAGATTTCGACTACGAGCAGTACTTC.

In DNA, the CDR3 is TGTGCCAGCAGCCAAAGGGTCCAGAACACCGGGGAGCTGTTTTTT. It codes for CASSQRVQNTGELFF. V is TRBV14 and J is TRBJ2-2; D gene uncertain. Germline-derived CDR1 and CDR2 are SGHDN and FVKESK. V dropped 2 bases and J dropped 1 base, with 8 bases sitting between them. The CDR3 consists of 15 residues.

To note about this clonotype: A much larger clone sits a single nucleotide away, making a read error possible. The V and J genes are TRBV20-1 and TRBJ2-5; TRBD1 matches at 7 bases. The J call may not be correct, given that the DNA end is closer to TRBJ2-7. The CDR3 runs 14 residues. The germline gives CDR1 DFQATT, CDR2 SNEGSKA (reference sequence). The CDR3 sequence: CSATSYRTGYEQYF. The CDR3 coding sequence is TGCAGTGCTACATCTTATAGGACAGGCTACGAGCAGTACTTC.

At least ten counts were recorded for this clonotype. J is TRBJ2-7 and V is TRBV4-3, with 11 bases fitting TRBD1. Germline CDR1 reads LGHNA; CDR2 reads YSLEER. The J segment lost 5 bases and the V segment lost 3 bases, leaving 6 bases of the junction unmatched. The CDR3 runs 15 residues. The CDR3 region is CASSQGQGVKNEQYF. The CDR3 DNA is TGCGCCAGCAGCCAGGGACAGGGGGTTAAAAACGAGCAGTACTTC.

The chain links TRBV2 to TRBJ1-1; D possibly corresponds to TRBD1 (5 bases). The CDR3 covers 14 residues. Germline CDR1 SNHLY, CDR2 FYNNEI. The ends were cut back, 8 bases at V and 0 bases at J, with 13 bases in the middle. The DNA of the CDR3 is TGTGCCAGCGGGAACGACAGAATGAACACTGAAGCTTTCTTT. Translation: CASGNDRMNTEAFF.

This clonotype turned up a few times. The chain recombines TRBV7-8 with TRBJ1-5; D gene unclear. The CDR3 runs to 13 residues. Trimming removed 0 bases at V and 5 bases at J, with 5 bases between. The germline V gene encodes CDR1 SGHVS and CDR2 FQNEAQ. This chain's CDR3 is CASSLAYDQPQHF. DNA for the CDR3: TGTGCCAGCAGCTTAGCCTATGATCAGCCCCAGCATTTT.

This clonotype was recorded a few times. The chain uses TRBV20-1 and TRBJ2-7; 7 nucleotides align to TRBD1. The J segment lost 2 bases and the V segment lost 5 bases, leaving 9 bases of the junction unmatched. The germline gives CDR1 DFQATT, CDR2 SNEGSKA (reference sequence). The CDR3 is 14 amino acids. The CDR3 spells CSASRDSGPYEQYF. CDR3 DNA: TGCAGTGCTTCCCGGGACAGCGGACCCTACGAGCAGTACTTC.

In the case of this clonotype: Sequence at one end of the junction differs from germline and may be a read error. The genes are TRBV5-4 and TRBJ1-2, with a weak D call TRBD1 (5 bases). The CDR3 is made up of 15 amino acids. Per the germline V gene, CDR1 is SGHNT and CDR2 is YYREEE (reference sequence). This chain's CDR3 is CAGSLGPGLDYGYTF. The CDR3 nucleotides read TGTGCCGGCAGCTTGGGCCCGGGGCTCGACTATGGCTACACCTTC. The whole variable domain, remainder taken from reference TRBV5-4 and TRBJ1-2, is ETGVTQSPTHLIKTRGQQVTLRCSSQSGHNTVSWYQQALGQGPQFIFQYYREEENGRGNFPPRFSGLQFPNYSSELNVNALELDDSALYLCAGSLGPGLDYGYTFGSGTRLTVV.

This clonotype occurred a few times. The genes are TRBV20-1 and TRBJ2-3; 9 bases fit TRBD2. The CDR3 is made up of 16 amino acids. CDR1 is DFQATT and CDR2 is SNEGSKA in the germline V gene (reference sequence). Germline trimming cut 3 bases from V and 3 bases from J; bases unmatched to any gene: 10. The CDR3 reads CSARPRAGGGTDTQYF. The DNA for the CDR3 is TGCAGTGCTAGGCCCCGCGCGGGAGGGGGGACAGATACGCAGTATTTT.